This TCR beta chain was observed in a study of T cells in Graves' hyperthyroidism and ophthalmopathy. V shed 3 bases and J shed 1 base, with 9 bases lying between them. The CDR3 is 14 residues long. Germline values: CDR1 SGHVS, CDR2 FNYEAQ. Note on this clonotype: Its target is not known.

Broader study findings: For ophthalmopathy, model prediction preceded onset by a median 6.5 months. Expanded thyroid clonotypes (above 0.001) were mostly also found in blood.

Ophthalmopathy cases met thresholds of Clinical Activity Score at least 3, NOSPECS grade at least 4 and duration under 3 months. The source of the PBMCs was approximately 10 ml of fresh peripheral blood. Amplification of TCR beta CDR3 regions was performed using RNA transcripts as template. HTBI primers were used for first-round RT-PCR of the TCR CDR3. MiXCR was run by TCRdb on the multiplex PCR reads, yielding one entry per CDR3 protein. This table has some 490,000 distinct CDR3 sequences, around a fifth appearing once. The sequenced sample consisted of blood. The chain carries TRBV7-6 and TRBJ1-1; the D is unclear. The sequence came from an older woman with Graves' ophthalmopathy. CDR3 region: CASSFTDTNTEAFF. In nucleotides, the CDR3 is TGTGCCAGCAGCTTTACAGACACGAACACTGAAGCTTTCTTT.